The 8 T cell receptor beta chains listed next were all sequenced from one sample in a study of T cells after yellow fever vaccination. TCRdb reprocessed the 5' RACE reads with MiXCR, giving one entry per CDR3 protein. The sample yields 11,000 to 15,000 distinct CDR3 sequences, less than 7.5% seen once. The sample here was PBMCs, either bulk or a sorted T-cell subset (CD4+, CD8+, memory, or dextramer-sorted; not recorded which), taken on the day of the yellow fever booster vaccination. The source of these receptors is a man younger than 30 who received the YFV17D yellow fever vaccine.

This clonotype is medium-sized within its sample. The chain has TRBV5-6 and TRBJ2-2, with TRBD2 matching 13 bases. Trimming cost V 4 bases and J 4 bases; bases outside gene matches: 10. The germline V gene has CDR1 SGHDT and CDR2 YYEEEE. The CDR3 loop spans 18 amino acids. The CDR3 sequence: CASSRTELAGGLTGELFF. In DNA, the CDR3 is TGTGCCAGCAGCCGGACTGAACTAGCGGGGGGGCTCACCGGGGAGCTGTTTTTT. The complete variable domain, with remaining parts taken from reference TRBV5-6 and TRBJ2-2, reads DAGVTQSPTHLIKTRGQQVTLRCSPKSGHDTVSWYQQALGQGPQFIFQYYEEEERQRGNFPDRFSGHQFPNYSSELNVNALLLGDSALYLCASSRTELAGGLTGELFFGEGSRLTVL.

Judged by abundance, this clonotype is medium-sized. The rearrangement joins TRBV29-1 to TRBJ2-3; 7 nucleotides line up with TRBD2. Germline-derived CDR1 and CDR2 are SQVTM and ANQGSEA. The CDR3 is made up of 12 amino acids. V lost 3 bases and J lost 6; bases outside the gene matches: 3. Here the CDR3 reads CSVDYGGDTQYF. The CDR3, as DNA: TGCAGCGTTGATTACGGGGGGGATACGCAGTATTTT.

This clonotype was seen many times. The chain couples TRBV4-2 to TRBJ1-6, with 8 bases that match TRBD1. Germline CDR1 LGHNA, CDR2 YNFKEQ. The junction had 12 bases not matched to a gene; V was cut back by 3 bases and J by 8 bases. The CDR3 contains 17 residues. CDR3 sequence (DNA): TGTGCCAGCAGCCAGGTACGGGTTGGGACAGGCTATTCACCCCTCCACTTT. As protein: CASSQVRVGTGYSPLHF.

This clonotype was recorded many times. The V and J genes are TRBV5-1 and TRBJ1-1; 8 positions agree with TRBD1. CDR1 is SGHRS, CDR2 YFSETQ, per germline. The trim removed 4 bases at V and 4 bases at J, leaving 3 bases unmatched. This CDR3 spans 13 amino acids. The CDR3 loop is CASSIGTGTEAFF. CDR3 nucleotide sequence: TGCGCCAGCAGCATAGGGACAGGCACTGAAGCTTTCTTT.

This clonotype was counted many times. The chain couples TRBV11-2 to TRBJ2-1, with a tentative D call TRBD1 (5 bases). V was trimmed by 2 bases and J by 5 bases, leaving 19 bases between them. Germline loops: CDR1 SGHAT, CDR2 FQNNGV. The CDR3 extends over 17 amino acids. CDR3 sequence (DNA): TGTGCCAGCAGCTTACCTAATTACAGGACCCCAAACAATGAGCAGTTCTTC. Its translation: CASSLPNYRTPNNEQFF.

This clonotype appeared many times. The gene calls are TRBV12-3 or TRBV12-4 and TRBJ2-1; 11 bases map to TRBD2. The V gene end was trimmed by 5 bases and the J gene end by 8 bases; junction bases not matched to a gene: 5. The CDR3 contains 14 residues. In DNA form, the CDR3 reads TGTGCCAGCAGTCCCACTAGCGGGGGCGATGAGCAGTTCTTC. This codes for CASSPTSGGDEQFF.

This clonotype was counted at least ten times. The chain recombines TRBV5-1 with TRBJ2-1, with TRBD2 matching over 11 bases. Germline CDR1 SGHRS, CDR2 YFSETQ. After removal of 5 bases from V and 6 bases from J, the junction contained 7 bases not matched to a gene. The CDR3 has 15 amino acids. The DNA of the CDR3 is TGCGCCAGCAGGGACGGGACTAGCGGCCTCAATGAGCAGTTCTTC. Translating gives CASRDGTSGLNEQFF.

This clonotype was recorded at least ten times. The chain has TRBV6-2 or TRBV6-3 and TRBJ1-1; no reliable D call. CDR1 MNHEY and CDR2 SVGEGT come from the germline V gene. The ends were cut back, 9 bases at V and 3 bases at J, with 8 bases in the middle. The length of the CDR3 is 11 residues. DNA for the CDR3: TGTGCCAGTCTTAAGTACACTGAAGCTTTCTTT. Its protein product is CASLKYTEAFF.